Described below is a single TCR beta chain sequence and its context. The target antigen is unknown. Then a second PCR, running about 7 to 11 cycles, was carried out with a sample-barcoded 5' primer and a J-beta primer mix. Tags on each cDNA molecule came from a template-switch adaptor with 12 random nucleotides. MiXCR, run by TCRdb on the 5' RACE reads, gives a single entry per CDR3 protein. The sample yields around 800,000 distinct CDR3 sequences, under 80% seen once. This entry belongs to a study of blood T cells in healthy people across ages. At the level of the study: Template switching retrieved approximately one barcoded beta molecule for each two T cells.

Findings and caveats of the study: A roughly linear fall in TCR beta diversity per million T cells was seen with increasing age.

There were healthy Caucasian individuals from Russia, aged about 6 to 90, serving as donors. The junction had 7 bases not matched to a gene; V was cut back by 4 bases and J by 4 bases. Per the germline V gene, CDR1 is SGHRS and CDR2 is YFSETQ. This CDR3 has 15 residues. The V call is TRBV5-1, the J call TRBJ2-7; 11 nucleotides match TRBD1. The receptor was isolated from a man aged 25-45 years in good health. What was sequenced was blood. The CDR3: CASSKGTGGSYEQYF. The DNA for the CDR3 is TGCGCCAGCAGCAAGGGGACAGGGGGTAGTTACGAGCAGTACTTC.